The 18 T cell receptor beta chains listed next were all sequenced from one sample in a study of T-cell memory formation after mild COVID-19. TCRdb reprocessed the 5' RACE reads via MiXCR and lists one record per CDR3 protein. This table has around 250,000 distinct CDR3 sequences, about 17% appearing once. The sample taken for sequencing was PBMCs or a T cell subset sorted from them (not recorded which). The origin of the receptors is a young man who had mild COVID-19 (a few samples of this study predate the infection). Cell type and time point are not known.

This clonotype was seen only a few times. The chain carries TRBV5-1 and TRBJ1-2; 7 bases agree with TRBD1. V lost 4 bases to trimming and J lost 7 bases; unmatched junction nucleotides: 4. The germline V gene encodes CDR1 SGHRS and CDR2 YFSETQ. CDR3 length equals 12 residues. CDR3 in amino acids: CASSIDRAGYTF. CDR3 DNA sequence: TGCGCCAGCAGCATTGACAGGGCTGGCTACACCTTC.

The chain joins TRBV7-8 to TRBJ2-3; 7 nucleotides line up with TRBD2. The junction had 3 bases not matched to a gene; V was cut back by 5 bases and J by 1 base. CDR3 length: 14 amino acids. The germline V gene encodes CDR1 SGHVS and CDR2 FQNEAQ. CDR3 sequence (DNA): TGTGCCAGCAGCGCCCGGGGGGGCACAGATACGCAGTATTTT. Translating gives CASSARGGTDTQYF.

This clonotype has just a few counts. The V and J genes are TRBV5-1 and TRBJ1-5; D may be TRBD1 (5 bases). The germline V and J ends were trimmed by 4 bases and 10 bases, with 15 bases remaining between them. Germline CDR1 and CDR2: SGHRS and YFSETQ. The CDR3 covers 13 residues. DNA of the CDR3: TGCGCCAGCAGCCTTGGGGGGGATGATCCCCAGCATTTT. Residues: CASSLGGDDPQHF.

This clonotype has a handful of counts. The chain links TRBV20-1 to TRBJ2-1, with D unresolved. CDR3 length equals 14 residues. Trimming left V 5 bases short and J 1 base short, with 12 bases between. Germline loops: CDR1 DFQATT, CDR2 SNEGSKA (reference sequence). In nucleotides, the CDR3 is TGCAGTGCTCTTGGGTCGGAATCCTACAATGAGCAGTTCTTC. Protein: CSALGSESYNEQFF.

This chain joins TRBV7-2 and TRBJ2-3; 11 bases are a match to TRBD2. There are 16 residues in the CDR3. V gave up 3 bases and J gave up 3 bases; unmatched junction bases: 5. Germline values: CDR1 SGHTA, CDR2 FQGNSA. In DNA, the CDR3 is TGTGCCAGCAGCTTCAGGACTAGCGGGCCAACAGATACGCAGTATTTT. This encodes CASSFRTSGPTDTQYF. The variable domain in full, completed from reference TRBV7-2 and TRBJ2-3, reads GAGVSQSPSNKVTEKGKDVELRCDPISGHTALYWYRQSLGQGLEFLIYFQGNSAPDKSGLPSDRFSAERTGGSVSTLTIQRTQQEDSAVYLCASSFRTSGPTDTQYFGPGTRLTVL.

Regarding this clonotype: One end of the junction is discordant with germline, which a read error may explain. The V and J genes are TRBV20-1 and TRBJ2-5; D remains unclear. This CDR3 has 10 amino acids. The germline CDR1 and CDR2 sequences are DFQATT and SNEGSKA (reference sequence). The CDR3 DNA reads as TGCAGTGCTATCCAAGAGACCAAGTACTTC. This translates into CSAIQETKYF.

This clonotype was observed a few times. The chain links TRBV10-1 to TRBJ2-5, with 7 bases aligning to TRBD1. The CDR3 spans 14 residues. V trimming: 6 bases; J trimming: 0 bases; junction bases outside the gene matches: 4. CDR1 is WNHNN and CDR2 is SYGVQD in the germline V gene (reference sequence). The CDR3 loop is CASSRGQDQETQYF. As DNA, the CDR3 is TGCGCCAGCAGCCGCGGACAGGACCAAGAGACCCAGTACTTC.

This clonotype was found a few times. V gene TRBV4-1 combines with J gene TRBJ2-3, with D tentatively TRBD2 (6 bases). CDR1 is MGHRA and CDR2 is YSYEKL in the germline V gene. This CDR3 has 17 amino acids. The ends were cut back, 1 base at V and 2 bases at J, with 16 bases in the middle. The CDR3 loop is CASSQGLAGSYTDTQYF. CDR3 DNA sequence: TGCGCCAGCAGCCAAGGGCTTGCGGGGAGCTACACAGATACGCAGTATTTT.

The V call is TRBV5-5, the J call TRBJ1-5; D gene ambiguous. Germline V CDR1 and CDR2: SGHKS, YYEKEE (reference sequence). Trimming removed 2 bases from V and 0 bases from J, with 6 bases in between. This CDR3 has 14 residues. This CDR3 reads CASSFFDSNQPQHF. CDR3 bases: TGTGCCAGCAGCTTTTTCGATAGCAATCAGCCCCAGCATTTT.

V is TRBV24-1 and J is TRBJ2-1, with D possibly matching TRBD1 (6 bases). CDR1 KGHDR and CDR2 SFDVKD come from the germline V gene. Deletions cut 0 bases from V and 8 bases from J, with 13 bases between. The CDR3 has 15 amino acids. CDR3 sequence: CATSDLVAGDDEQFF. The CDR3 DNA follows: TGTGCCACCAGTGATTTGGTGGCAGGGGATGATGAGCAGTTCTTC.

This clonotype was seen repeatedly, ten times or more. The chain has TRBV3-1 and TRBJ1-2; D is unclear. CDR3 size: 12 residues. V lost 3 bases and J 4 bases, leaving 6 bases between the germline ends. Germline CDR1 is LGHDT and CDR2 is YNNKEL (reference sequence). CDR3 nucleotide sequence: TGTGCCAGCAGCCACGCGCTCTATGGCTACACCTTC. It encodes CASSHALYGYTF.

This clonotype was seen only a few times. The chain carries TRBV4-2 and TRBJ2-5, with 11 bases that match TRBD2. V shed 1 base and J 1 base; nucleotides not matched to a gene: 11. Germline V gene lookup returns CDR1 LGHNA and CDR2 YNFKEQ. The CDR3 runs 19 residues. DNA for the CDR3: TGTGCCAGCAGCCAAGGCTCCGGGACTAGCGGAGGATTCCAAGAGACCCAGTACTTC. It codes for CASSQGSGTSGGFQETQYF.

The table lists this clonotype with many counts. V is TRBV5-1 and J is TRBJ2-3; maybe TRBD2 (7 bases). The CDR3 totals 13 residues. Trimming left V 7 bases short and J 1 base short, with 10 bases between. Per germline, CDR1 SGHRS and CDR2 YFSETQ. The CDR3 coding sequence is TGCGCCAGCGGGGGGGGCGGCACAGATACGCAGTATTTT. Translated: CASGGGGTDTQYF.

CDR3 nucleotide sequence: TGTGCCAGCAGCTTAACTGCGGGGGGGCGGAATGAGCAGTTCTTC. This translates into CASSLTAGGRNEQFF. The genes are TRBV7-9 and TRBJ2-1; 9 nucleotides match TRBD2. Unmatched junction bases numbered 6, after V lost 2 bases and J lost 7 bases. CDR3 length: 15 amino acids. CDR1 and CDR2 from the germline V gene are SEHNR and FQNEAQ (reference sequence). The full variable domain, rest sourced from reference TRBV7-9 and TRBJ2-1, is DTGVSQNPRHKITKRGQNVTFRCDPISEHNRLYWYRQTLGQGPEFLTYFQNEAQLEKSRLLSDRFSAERPKGSFSTLEIQRTEQGDSAMYLCASSLTAGGRNEQFFGPGTRLTVL.

The J gene is TRBJ2-1, the V gene TRBV12-3 or TRBV12-4; no clear D. The CDR3 extends over 14 amino acids. V gave up 0 bases and J gave up 4 bases, with 7 bases separating them. DNA of the CDR3: TGTGCCAGCAGTTTAGCTGCAGGTTACAATGAGCAGTTCTTC. This sequence encodes CASSLAAGYNEQFF.

This clonotype has just a few counts. The CDR3 region has the DNA TGTGCCAGCAGTTTCCAGGGGGCTACGAACATTCAGTACTTC. Amino acids: CASSFQGATNIQYF. The chain combines TRBV7-2 with TRBJ2-4; 8 bases agree with TRBD1. CDR1 is SGHTA and CDR2 is FQGNSA in the germline V gene. The CDR3 contains 14 residues. V dropped 6 bases and J dropped 7; count of bases not matched to a gene: 8.

This clonotype was found once. A much more abundant neighbour one base away suggests this may be a read error. This sequence joins TRBV24-1 and TRBJ2-1; 7 nucleotides match TRBD1. The ends lost 6 bases at V and 4 bases at J; junction bases unmatched: 5. The CDR3 consists of 14 residues. Germline V gene lookup returns CDR1 KGHDR and CDR2 SFDVKD. The CDR3 sequence: CATSPGGLYNEQFF. For the CDR3, the DNA is TGTGCCACCAGTCCAGGGGGTTTATACAATGAGCAGTTCTTC.

In this sample, this clonotype turned up many times. The gene calls are TRBV27 and TRBJ2-7; D is perhaps TRBD1 (5 bases). The ends were cut back, 6 bases at V and 6 bases at J, with 15 bases in the middle. Germline-derived CDR1 and CDR2 are MNHEY and SMNVEV (reference sequence). The CDR3 is 13 amino acids. CDR3 sequence reads: CASSSLGVGEQYV. CDR3 nucleotides: TGTGCCAGCAGCTCCCTAGGGGTGGGCGAGCAGTACGTC.